What follows are 3 T cell receptor beta chains derived from one specimen sequenced in a study of cytomegalovirus exposure and HLA in healthy donors (dated by TCRdb to 2017 to 2019). Libraries were prepared through the immunoSEQ multiplex PCR assay. The multiplex PCR relied on a mix of 60 forward primers for TCR Vbeta segments and 13 reverse primers for TCR Jbeta segments. TCRdb mirrors the immuneACCESS table, restricted to in-frame sequences. Some clones are absent from its copies; in checked studies, under half trace to an unresolved V gene, and the reason for the others is unknown. A total of 150,000 to 200,000 clones appear in this sample, about three quarters of them only once. The ten largest clones represent 1.2% to 1.5% of the sample. The specimen was PBMCs. The receptor source for this set is a woman aged 25 to 45 in good health and CMV-seropositive.

The J gene is TRBJ2-3, the V gene TRBV5-4; 7 bases fit TRBD2. V shed 4 bases and J 4 bases; nucleotides not matched to a gene: 9. Germline loops: CDR1 SGHNT, CDR2 YYREEE (reference sequence). The CDR3 totals 15 residues. The CDR3 coding sequence is TGTGCCAGCAGCGGGATCGCGGGAGCAGCAGATACGCAGTATTTT. Amino acid sequence: CASSGIAGAADTQYF.

The genes are TRBV28 and TRBJ2-7; the D gene is possibly TRBD1 (5 bases). Trimming shortened V by 7 bases and J by 4 bases, and 8 bases separated the two germline ends. Germline-derived CDR1 and CDR2 are MDHEN and SYDVKM. The CDR3 is made up of 11 amino acids. CDR3 sequence (DNA): TGTGCCAGCACCGACAGTTACGAGCAGTACTTC. Amino acid sequence: CASTDSYEQYF.

This CDR3 reads CASSESGFPTKNIQYF. Here the CDR3 DNA reads TGCGCCAGCAGTGAGTCGGGCTTTCCGACCAAAAACATTCAGTACTTC. The chain is built from TRBV10-1 and TRBJ2-4, with D unclear. Trimming pared 0 bases from V and 2 bases from J, leaving 11 bases between. This CDR3 region has 16 residues. CDR1 and CDR2 from the germline V gene are WNHNN and SYGVQD (reference sequence).